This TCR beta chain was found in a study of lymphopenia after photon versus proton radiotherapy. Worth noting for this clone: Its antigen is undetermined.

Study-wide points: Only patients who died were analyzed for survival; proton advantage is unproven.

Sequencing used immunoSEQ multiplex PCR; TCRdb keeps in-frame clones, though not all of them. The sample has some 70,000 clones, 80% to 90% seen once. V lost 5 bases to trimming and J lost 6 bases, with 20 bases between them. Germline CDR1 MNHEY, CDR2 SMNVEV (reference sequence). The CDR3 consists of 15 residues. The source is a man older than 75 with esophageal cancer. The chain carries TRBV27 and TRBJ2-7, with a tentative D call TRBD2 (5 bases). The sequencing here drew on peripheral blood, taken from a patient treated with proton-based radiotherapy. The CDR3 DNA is TGTGCCAGCAGTACCGACCCTAGGCGGGCGGCCGAGCAGTACTTC. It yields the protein CASSTDPRRAAEQYF.